This T cell receptor (beta chain) was sequenced during a study of molecular identifiers for immune sequencing clone quantification. This clonotype was picked up many times. Antigen: not known. Regarding the study as a whole: Clones carrying above 20 RNA copies accounted for over 99% of effector molecules, under 1% in naive cells. Molecules of identical TCR sharing a barcode could underestimate highly expanded clone sizes.

V was trimmed by 0 bases and J by 4 bases, leaving 7 bases between them. There are 12 residues in the CDR3. Looked up from germline, CDR1 is GTSNPN and CDR2 is SVGIG (reference sequence). One entry per CDR3 protein results from TCRdb running MiXCR on the PCR reads. The sample consists of 550,000 to 750,000 distinct CDR3 sequences, 15% to 20% of them appearing once. The sample was naive CD8+ T cells from blood, with Jurkat cell RNA spiked in. Subset denoted: FACS-sorted CD8+CD4-CCR7+CD45RA+ naive T cells. The rearrangement links TRBV30 to TRBJ2-7; D remains unclear. The source of this sequence is a human donor in good health. Some libraries in this study had Jurkat cell RNA spiked in. The CDR3 reads CAWSVWGYEQYF. The CDR3 DNA reads TGTGCCTGGAGTGTATGGGGTTACGAGCAGTACTTC.